This TCR beta chain was sequenced during a study of OX40 agonist ivuxolimab in advanced cancers. The wider study: Ivuxolimab was delivered to patients intravenously every 2 weeks at doses spanning 0.01 to 10 mg/kg. Of the patients, three showed partial responses, one with hepatocellular carcinoma and two with cutaneous melanoma. General study points: Some of the nonresponding patients also showed low levels of normalized T-cell clonal expansion. Antigen specificity was not determined for the expanded peripheral T cells.

The germline gives CDR1 MNHNS, CDR2 SASEGT. V dropped 7 bases and J dropped 1 base, with 5 bases sitting between them. This CDR3 comprises 12 residues. For this clone: Its antigen is not known.

The repertoire was sequenced with immunoSEQ multiplex PCR; TCRdb's copy has only in-frame clones and lacks some. The sample shows approximately 46,000 clones, about 74% of them seen only once. Sequenced here: CD4+ or CD8+ T cells sorted from blood, sampled in a trial of the OX40 agonist ivuxolimab. The receptor comes from an adult with an advanced solid tumor such as melanoma, head and neck, liver or kidney cancer. The V and J genes are TRBV6-1 and TRBJ1-3, with D hard to call. This chain's CDR3 is CASTASGNTIYF. The CDR3 DNA sequence: TGTGCCAGCACTGCATCTGGAAACACCATATATTTT.